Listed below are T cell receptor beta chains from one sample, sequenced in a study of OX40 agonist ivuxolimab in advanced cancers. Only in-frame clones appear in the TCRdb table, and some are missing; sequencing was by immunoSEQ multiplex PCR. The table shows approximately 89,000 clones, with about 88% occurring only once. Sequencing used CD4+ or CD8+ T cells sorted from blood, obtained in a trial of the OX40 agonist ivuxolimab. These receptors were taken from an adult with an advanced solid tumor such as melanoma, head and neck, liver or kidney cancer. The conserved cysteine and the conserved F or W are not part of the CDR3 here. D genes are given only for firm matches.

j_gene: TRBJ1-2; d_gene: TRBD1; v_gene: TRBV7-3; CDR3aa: ASSFGTASSRTGYT
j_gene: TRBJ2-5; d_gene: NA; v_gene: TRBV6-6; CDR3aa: ASSATGVQETQY
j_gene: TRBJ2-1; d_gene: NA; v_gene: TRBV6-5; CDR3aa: ASSYVRGIGQF
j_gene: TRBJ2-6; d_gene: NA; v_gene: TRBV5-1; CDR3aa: ASSLAGAGANVLT
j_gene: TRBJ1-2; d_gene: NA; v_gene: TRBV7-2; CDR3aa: ASSFKIPDYGYT
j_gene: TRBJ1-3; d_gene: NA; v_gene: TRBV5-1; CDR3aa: ASSGSRSGNTIY
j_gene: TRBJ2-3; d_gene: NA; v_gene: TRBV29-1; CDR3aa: SAKLGVGTDTQY
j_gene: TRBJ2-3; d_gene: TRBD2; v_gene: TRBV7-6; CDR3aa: ASSKREVTDTQY
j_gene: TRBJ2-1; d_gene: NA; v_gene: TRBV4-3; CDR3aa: ASSPGPSAAYNEQF
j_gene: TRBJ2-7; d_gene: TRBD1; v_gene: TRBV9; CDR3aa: ASSVEGTGDGEQY
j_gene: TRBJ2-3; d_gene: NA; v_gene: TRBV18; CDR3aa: ASSPRASHLGDTQY
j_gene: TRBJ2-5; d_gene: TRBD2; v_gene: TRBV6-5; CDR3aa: ASSWSGGAETQY
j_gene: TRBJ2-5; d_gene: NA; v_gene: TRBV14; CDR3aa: ASSQVSQTQY
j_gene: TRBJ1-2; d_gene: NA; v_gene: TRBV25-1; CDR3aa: ASSETGQTLNYGYT
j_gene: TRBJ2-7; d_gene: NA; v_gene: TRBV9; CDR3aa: ASSPVMGRASEQY
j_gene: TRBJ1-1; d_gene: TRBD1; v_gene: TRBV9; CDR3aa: ASSVVQEQGAGEAF
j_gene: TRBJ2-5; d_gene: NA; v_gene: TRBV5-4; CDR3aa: ASSFRVEHQETQY
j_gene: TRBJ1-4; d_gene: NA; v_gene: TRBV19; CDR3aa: ASSIWGRVF
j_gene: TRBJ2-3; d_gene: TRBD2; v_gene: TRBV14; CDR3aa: ASSQLAGVEDTQY
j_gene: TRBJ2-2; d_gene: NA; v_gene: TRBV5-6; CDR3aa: ASSLRGTNTGELF
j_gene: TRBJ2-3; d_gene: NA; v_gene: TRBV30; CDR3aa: AWSVRARTQY
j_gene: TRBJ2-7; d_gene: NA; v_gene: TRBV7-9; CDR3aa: ASSPVYEQY
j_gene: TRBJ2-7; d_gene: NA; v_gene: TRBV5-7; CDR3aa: ASSRRRGGHYYEQY
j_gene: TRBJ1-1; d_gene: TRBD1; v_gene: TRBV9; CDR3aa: ASSPGGQGTTEAF
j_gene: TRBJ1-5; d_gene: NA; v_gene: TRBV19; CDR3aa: ASSIAGRRQPQH
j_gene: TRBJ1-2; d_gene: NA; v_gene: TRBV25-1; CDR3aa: ASSSNFGHYYGYT
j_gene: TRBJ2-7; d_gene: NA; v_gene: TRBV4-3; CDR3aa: ASSQDHRNSYEQY
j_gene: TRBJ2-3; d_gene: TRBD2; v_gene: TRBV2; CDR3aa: ASSSGLAGPSRSTDTQY
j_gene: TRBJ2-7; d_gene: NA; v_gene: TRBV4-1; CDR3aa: ASSQVRYEGDQQY
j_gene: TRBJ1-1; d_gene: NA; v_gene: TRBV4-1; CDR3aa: ASSQVTGRPEAF
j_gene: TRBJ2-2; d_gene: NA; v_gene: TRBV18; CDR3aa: ASSPFLHRQNTGELF
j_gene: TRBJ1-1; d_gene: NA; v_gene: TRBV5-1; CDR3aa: ASSRADNTEAF
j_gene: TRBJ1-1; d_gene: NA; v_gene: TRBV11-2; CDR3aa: ASSHPYRGDTEAF
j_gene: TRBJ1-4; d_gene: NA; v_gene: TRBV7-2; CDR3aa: ASSLAAGRGEKLF
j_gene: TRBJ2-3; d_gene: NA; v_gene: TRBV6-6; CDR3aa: ASSLQDTQY
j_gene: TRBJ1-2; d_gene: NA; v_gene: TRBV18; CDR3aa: ASSRWGTKASGKDYGYT
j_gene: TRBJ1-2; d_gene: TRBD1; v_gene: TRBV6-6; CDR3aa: ASSYGLVTGGGYT
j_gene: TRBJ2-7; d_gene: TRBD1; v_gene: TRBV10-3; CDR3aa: AISPDRGGPYEQY
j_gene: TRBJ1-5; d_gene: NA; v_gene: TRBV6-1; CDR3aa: ASSETPDQTQH
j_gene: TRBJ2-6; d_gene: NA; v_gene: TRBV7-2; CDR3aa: ASSLLTVGGANVLT
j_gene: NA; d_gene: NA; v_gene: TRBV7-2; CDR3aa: ASSLTGESYEQY
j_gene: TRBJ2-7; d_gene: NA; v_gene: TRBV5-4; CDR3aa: ASSQAHSEQY
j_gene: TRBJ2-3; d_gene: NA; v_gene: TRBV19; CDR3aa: ASSIAGTGTDTQY
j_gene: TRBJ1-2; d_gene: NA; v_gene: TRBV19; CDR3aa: ASSIDKLNYGYT
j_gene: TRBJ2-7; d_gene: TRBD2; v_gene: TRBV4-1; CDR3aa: ASSQESSGWGEQY
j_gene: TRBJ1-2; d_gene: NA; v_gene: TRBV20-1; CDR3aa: SAPRDYGYT
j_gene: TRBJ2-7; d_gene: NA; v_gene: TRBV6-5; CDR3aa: ASSYRGSYEQY
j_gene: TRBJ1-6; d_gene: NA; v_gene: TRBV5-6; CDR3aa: ASSFLGAPLH
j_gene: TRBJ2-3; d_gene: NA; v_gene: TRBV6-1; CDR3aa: ASLDLDTQY
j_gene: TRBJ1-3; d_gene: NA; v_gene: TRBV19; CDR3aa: ASSITQGKTGNTIY
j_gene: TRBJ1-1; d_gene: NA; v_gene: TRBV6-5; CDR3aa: ASSYSTGASTEAF